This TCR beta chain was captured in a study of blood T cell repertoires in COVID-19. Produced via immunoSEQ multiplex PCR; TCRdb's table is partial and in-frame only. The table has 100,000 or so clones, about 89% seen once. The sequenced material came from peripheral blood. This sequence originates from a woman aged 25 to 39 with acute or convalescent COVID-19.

CDR3 nucleotides: TGTGCCAGCAGGCCACAGGGGGGCAATCAGCCCCAGCATTTT. Its translation: CASRPQGGNQPQHF. The chain has TRBV6-5 and TRBJ1-5; 8 bases match TRBD1. The CDR3 is 14 residues long. In germline, CDR1 is MNHEY, CDR2 SVGAGI. The V gene end was trimmed by 6 bases and the J gene end by 2 bases; junction bases not matched to a gene: 3.